This T cell receptor beta chain derives from a study of CD8 T cells in Susac syndrome (dated by TCRdb to about 2019). Regarding the research as a whole: Of the Susac syndrome patients who were sequenced, over five had clinically active disease and roughly eight were in clinical remission. Repertoire sequencing was used to test whether CD8+ T cell activation and differentiation in Susac syndrome was antigen driven. At blood withdrawal, Susac syndrome patients were either therapy-naive, taking corticosteroids (in some cases with IVIg as well), or taking IVIg alone. Beyond this particular receptor, the publication reports: The number of individuals in the TCR sequencing and HLA analysis was recognized as being relatively small. In the CD4+ T cell repertoire of Susac syndrome patients, clonal expansion was not detected.

Details on this clonotype: The antigen it recognizes is unknown. Per-base quality was not reported, and no clone a single base away is much larger than it.

Peripheral blood CD8+ and CD4+ T cells from healthy donors, Susac syndrome patients and multiple sclerosis patients were profiled using high-throughput TCR beta sequencing. Susac syndrome patients met recently defined diagnostic criteria for definite or probable disease. Bulk CD8+ and CD4+ T cells were purified magnetically by negative isolation, whereas CD8+ TEMRA cells were enriched by FACS. Blood was collected in EDTA tubes and processed within 24 hours, with PBMCs isolated through density gradient centrifugation. PBMCs intended for TCR sequencing were cryopreserved in liquid nitrogen and were subsequently thawed in a 37 degrees C water bath. A purity of at least 90% was achieved for sorted or isolated CD4+, CD8+ and CD8+ TEMRA cells. Reading the germline V gene (reference sequence) gives CDR1 LNHNV and CDR2 YYDKDF. The junction carries 12 bases between V and J, which are trimmed by 2 bases and 7 bases respectively. The CDR3 sequence holds 14 residues, the cysteine and phenylalanine included. Solely the CDR3 DNA is kept, with 42 bases framed from the first base.

RNA was extracted with the RNeasy kit and roughly 0.45 to 1 ug was reverse transcribed using random hexamers. The immunoSEQ multiplex PCR assay, which covers 54 Vbeta and 13 Jbeta segments, was used to amplify TCR beta CDR3 regions. PCR amplification bias was corrected by using a synthetic template baseline for primer optimization and computational correction. Per the authors' processing: Reads were assigned to V, D and J genes according to IMGT and analyzed in immunoSEQ Analyzer, with only productive sequences retained. Clonality was calculated as one minus the Shannon entropy normalized by log2 of the number of productive unique sequences. For each patient and control, public and private clones were evaluated within the 100 most prevalent clones. Clones were defined as Susac-specific when absent from the healthy and MS cohorts, from about 1,100 published viral clones and from other ImmuneACCESS disease sequences. Using fastp trimming at Q25 and MiXCR clonotype assembly, TCRdb reanalyzed the public sequencing data and kept in-frame beta chains. Every CDR3 protein is listed once, alongside the most common genes and DNA of its rows. The V and J calls follow TCRdb's processing rather than the paper's. For this sample there are around 190,000 distinct CDR3 sequences; 85% to 95% appear just once. Jointly, the top ten make up roughly 0.11% of the sample.

The rearrangement joined TRBV15 to TRBJ1-5; TRBD1 is a possible D gene, resting on 6 matching bases. Input material: CD4+ T cells from PBMCs. The TCR originated in a human donor with Susac syndrome. The DNA sequence follows: TGTGCCACCAGCAGAAATACAGGGCGGCAGCCCCAGCATTTT. Translated, it gives CATSRNTGRQPQHF. Where the CDR3 stops, the reference TRBV15 and TRBJ1-5 genes take over; the full variable domain is DAMVIQNPRYQVTQFGKPVTLSCSQTLNHNVMYWYQQKSSQAPKLLFHYYDKDFNNEADTPDNFQSRRPNTSFCFLDIRSPGLGDTAMYLCATSRNTGRQPQHFGDGTRLSIL.